The following is a T cell receptor (beta chain) sequence with its context. Its antigen is currently unknown. The data derive from a study of cytomegalovirus exposure and HLA in healthy donors. The PCR had 60 Vbeta and 13 Jbeta primers. The method was immunoSEQ multiplex PCR; TCRdb's version includes in-frame clones alone and lacks a portion of them. The sample's table shows tens of thousands of clones. Study results and caveats: Analysis was carried out at a later point, and it linked a missense DCLRE1C variant to TCR beta V- and J-gene trimming.

Germline values: CDR1 MNHNS, CDR2 SASEGT. V was cut by 1 base and J by 4 bases, with 10 bases left in between. This CDR3 is 14 amino acids long. The sequence derives from a male donor in good health and CMV-seropositive. Sequencing used PBMCs. The chain employs TRBV6-1 and TRBJ1-2; tentative D call: TRBD1 (6 bases). The CDR3 loop reads CASSEGTESYGYTF. The CDR3 DNA reads as TGTGCCAGCAGTGAAGGGACAGAGAGCTATGGCTACACCTTC.